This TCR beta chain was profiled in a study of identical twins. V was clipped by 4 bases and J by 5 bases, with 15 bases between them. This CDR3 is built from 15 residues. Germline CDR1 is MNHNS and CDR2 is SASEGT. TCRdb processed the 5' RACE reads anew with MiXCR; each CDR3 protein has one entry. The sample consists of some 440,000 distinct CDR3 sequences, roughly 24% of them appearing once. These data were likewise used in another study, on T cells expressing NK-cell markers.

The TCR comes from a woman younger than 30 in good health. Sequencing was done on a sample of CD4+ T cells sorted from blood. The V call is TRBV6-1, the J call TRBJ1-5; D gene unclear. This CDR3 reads CASSGEWGEDQPQHF. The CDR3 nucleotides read TGTGCCAGCAGTGGTGAGTGGGGTGAAGATCAGCCCCAGCATTTT.